Listed below are T cell receptor beta chains from one sample, sequenced in a study of blood T cell repertoires in COVID-19. Profiled with immunoSEQ multiplex PCR; TCRdb holds only in-frame clones, not every one. The sample lists some 170,000 clones; 70% to 80% were seen once. The source material was PBMCs or T cells enriched from blood (not recorded which). These receptors were obtained from a woman between 45 and 65 years old who had recovered from COVID-19. CDR3s leave out the opening cysteine and the closing phenylalanine or tryptophan.

J gene: TRBJ1-1
V gene: TRBV11-2
CDR3 protein: ASSLDAQVSNTEAF

J gene: TRBJ1-5
V gene: TRBV5-1
CDR3 protein: ASSLAEDQPQH

J gene: TRBJ2-5
V gene: TRBV15
CDR3 protein: ATSRDQGETQY

J gene: TRBJ2-1
V gene: TRBV18
CDR3 protein: ASSNKTSGSINEQF

J gene: TRBJ2-1
V gene: TRBV28
CDR3 protein: ASTPSGSYNEQF

J gene: TRBJ2-1
V gene: TRBV5-1
CDR3 protein: ASSLGRREAEQF

J gene: TRBJ1-2
V gene: TRBV4-3
CDR3 protein: ASSQEPRGSYT

J gene: TRBJ1-5
V gene: TRBV24-1
CDR3 protein: ATSGPPGQPQH

J gene: TRBJ2-5
V gene: TRBV12-3/TRBV12-4
CDR3 protein: ASSLAETQY

J gene: TRBJ2-7
V gene: TRBV9
CDR3 protein: ASSVAIDSYEQY

J gene: TRBJ1-6
V gene: TRBV19
CDR3 protein: ASSLGAADNSPLH

J gene: TRBJ2-1
V gene: TRBV11-2
CDR3 protein: ASSPYRVAGVGDEQF

J gene: TRBJ1-5
V gene: TRBV5-1
CDR3 protein: ASSSTGARNQPQH

J gene: TRBJ2-1
V gene: TRBV7-2
CDR3 protein: ASSPRGGYEQF

J gene: TRBJ2-5
V gene: TRBV9
CDR3 protein: ASSGPGLGQETQY

J gene: TRBJ2-3
V gene: TRBV10-3
CDR3 protein: AISFSQGGRYTDTQY

J gene: TRBJ2-6
V gene: TRBV5-1
CDR3 protein: ASSPGNRVSGANVLT

J gene: TRBJ2-1
V gene: TRBV28
CDR3 protein: ASSPGTGRYDEQF

J gene: TRBJ2-1
V gene: TRBV2
CDR3 protein: ASSEARPGNEQF

J gene: TRBJ1-1
V gene: TRBV3-1/TRBV3-2
CDR3 protein: ASSLRGGDEAF

J gene: TRBJ2-1
V gene: TRBV3-1/TRBV3-2
CDR3 protein: ASSRAGASGRGGNEQF

J gene: TRBJ1-3
V gene: TRBV3-1/TRBV3-2
CDR3 protein: ASSQAYRNGNTIY

J gene: TRBJ2-7
V gene: TRBV2
CDR3 protein: ASSEGGGKYEQY

J gene: TRBJ2-1
V gene: TRBV3-1/TRBV3-2
CDR3 protein: ASSHQAGISRNEQF

J gene: TRBJ2-4
V gene: TRBV24-1
CDR3 protein: ATSGGEGIQY

J gene: TRBJ1-2
V gene: TRBV7-9
CDR3 protein: ASTLQGYYGYT

J gene: TRBJ2-1
V gene: TRBV6-5
CDR3 protein: ASSFGRGYNEQF

J gene: TRBJ2-7
V gene: TRBV9
CDR3 protein: ASSPGQGIYEQY

J gene: TRBJ1-5
V gene: TRBV12-3/TRBV12-4
CDR3 protein: ASARSDQPQH

J gene: TRBJ1-4
V gene: TRBV11-2
CDR3 protein: ASSSRERLEKLF

J gene: TRBJ2-1
V gene: TRBV24-1
CDR3 protein: ATSGGLAPRTYNEQF

J gene: TRBJ1-5
V gene: TRBV2
CDR3 protein: ASRRTGGLDQPQH

J gene: TRBJ2-3
V gene: TRBV6-6
CDR3 protein: ASRNRETGGDTQY

J gene: TRBJ1-1
V gene: TRBV5-6
CDR3 protein: ASSPRDRGRGGTEAF

J gene: TRBJ2-1
V gene: TRBV9
CDR3 protein: ASGSGLAGLYNEQF

J gene: TRBJ1-2
V gene: TRBV10-2
CDR3 protein: ASSETGSRGYGYT